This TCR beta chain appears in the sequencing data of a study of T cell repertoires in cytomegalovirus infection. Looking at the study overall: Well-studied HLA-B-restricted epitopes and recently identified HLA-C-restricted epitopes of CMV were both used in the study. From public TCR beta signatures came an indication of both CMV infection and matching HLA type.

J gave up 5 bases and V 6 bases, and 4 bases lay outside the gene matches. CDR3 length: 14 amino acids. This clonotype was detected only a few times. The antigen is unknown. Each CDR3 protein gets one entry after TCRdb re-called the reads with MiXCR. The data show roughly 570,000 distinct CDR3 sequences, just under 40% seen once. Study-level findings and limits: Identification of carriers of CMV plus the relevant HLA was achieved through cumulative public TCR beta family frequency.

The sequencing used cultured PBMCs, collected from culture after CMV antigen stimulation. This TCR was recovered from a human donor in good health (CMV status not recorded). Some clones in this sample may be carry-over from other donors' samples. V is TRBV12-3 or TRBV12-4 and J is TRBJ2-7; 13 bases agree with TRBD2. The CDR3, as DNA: TGTGCCAGCAGACCCGGACTAGCGGGGGACGAGCAGTACTTC. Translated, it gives CASRPGLAGDEQYF.